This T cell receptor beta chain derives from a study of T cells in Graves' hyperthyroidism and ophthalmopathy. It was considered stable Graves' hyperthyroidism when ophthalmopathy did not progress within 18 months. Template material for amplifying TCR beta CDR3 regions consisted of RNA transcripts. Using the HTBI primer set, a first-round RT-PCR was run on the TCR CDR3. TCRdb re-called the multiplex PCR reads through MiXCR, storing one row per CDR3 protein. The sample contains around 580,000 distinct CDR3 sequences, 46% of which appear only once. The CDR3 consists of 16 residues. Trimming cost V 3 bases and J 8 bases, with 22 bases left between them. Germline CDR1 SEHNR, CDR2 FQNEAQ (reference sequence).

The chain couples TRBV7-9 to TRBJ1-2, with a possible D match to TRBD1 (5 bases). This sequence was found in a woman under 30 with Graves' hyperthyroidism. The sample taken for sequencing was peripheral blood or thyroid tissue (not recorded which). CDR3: CASSFRSGTSGRGYTF. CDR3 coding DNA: TGTGCCAGCAGCTTCCGCTCCGGGACTAGCGGGAGGGGCTACACCTTC.